Listed here are 8 T cell receptor beta chains from one sample, sequenced in a study of blood T cells in healthy people across ages. Primed by a sample-barcoded 5' primer and a J-beta primer mix, a second PCR proceeded for about 6 to 11 cycles. TCRdb analysed the 5' RACE reads with MiXCR anew, one entry per CDR3 protein. This sample has 1.4 million or so distinct CDR3 sequences, with approximately 39% found just once. Input material: blood. The receptors stem from a woman younger than 35 in good health.

This clonotype was seen only a few times. The rearrangement joins TRBV27 to TRBJ2-1; 7 bases are shared with TRBD2. The germline CDR1 and CDR2 sequences are MNHEY and SMNVEV (reference sequence). The CDR3 loop spans 13 amino acids. J lost 8 bases, V lost 5 bases, and 6 bases had no gene match. CDR3 region: CASSGAGVYEQFF. In nucleotides, the CDR3 is TGTGCCAGCAGTGGGGCGGGAGTCTATGAGCAGTTCTTC.

A few counts support this clonotype. This chain links TRBV27 with TRBJ1-6, with 9 bases fitting TRBD1. The germline gives CDR1 MNHEY, CDR2 SMNVEV (reference sequence). The CDR3 runs 14 residues. The trim removed 6 bases at V and 7 bases at J, leaving 4 bases unmatched. CDR3 protein: CASRWTGENSPLHF. In DNA form, the CDR3 reads TGTGCCAGCAGATGGACAGGGGAGAATTCACCCCTCCACTTT.

The gene calls are TRBV20-1 and TRBJ1-1, with a weak D call TRBD1 (5 bases). The length of the CDR3 is 15 residues. CDR1 and CDR2 (germline): DFQATT, SNEGSKA (reference sequence). V was clipped by 0 bases and J by 3 bases, with 14 bases between them. CDR3 sequence: CSARDLKGSDTEAFF. The CDR3 DNA sequence: TGCAGTGCTAGAGATCTAAAGGGGTCGGACACTGAAGCTTTCTTT.

The CDR3: CASSPFREGYGYTF. The CDR3 coding sequence is TGTGCCAGCAGTCCATTCAGGGAAGGCTATGGCTACACCTTC. The rearrangement joins TRBV27 to TRBJ1-2; TRBD1 is a possible D gene (5 bases). The V end lost 5 bases, the J end lost 4 bases, and 14 bases lay between the germline ends. CDR3 size: 14 residues. The germline V gene encodes CDR1 MNHEY and CDR2 SMNVEV (reference sequence).

This chain joins TRBV27 and TRBJ1-2, with D unclear. The ends were cut back, 6 bases at V and 2 bases at J, with 13 bases in the middle. This CDR3 is 14 amino acids long. Germline assignment: CDR1 MNHEY and CDR2 SMNVEV (reference sequence). CDR3 bases: TGTGCCAGCAGCACTGGGCGCCGCAACTATGGCTACACCTTC. Translated, it gives CASSTGRRNYGYTF.

The chain is built from TRBV27 and TRBJ2-7; 11 nucleotides match TRBD2. The V gene end was trimmed by 6 bases and the J gene end by 2 bases; junction bases not matched to a gene: 12. Germline CDR1 MNHEY, CDR2 SMNVEV (reference sequence). CDR3 length: 17 amino acids. The CDR3 here is CASRGLAELTATYEQYF. Here the CDR3 DNA reads TGTGCCAGCAGGGGACTAGCGGAATTGACCGCGACCTACGAGCAGTACTTC.

This chain joins TRBV27 and TRBJ2-7; D remains unclear. CDR1 is MNHEY and CDR2 is SMNVEV in the germline V gene (reference sequence). The CDR3 is 14 amino acids. Deletions cut 1 base from V and 0 bases from J, with 7 bases between. The CDR3 protein is CASSLFPGSYEQYF. The CDR3 DNA is TGTGCCAGCAGTTTATTTCCAGGCTCCTACGAGCAGTACTTC.

This rearrangement joins TRBV6-2 or TRBV6-3 to TRBJ2-2, with 7 nucleotides matching TRBD2. In germline, CDR1 is MNHEY, CDR2 SVGEGT. CDR3 size: 16 residues. The ends lost 5 bases at V and 1 base at J; junction bases unmatched: 7. CDR3 DNA sequence: TGTGCCAGCAGTGGCACGCGGGGGAAGAACACCGGGGAGCTGTTTTTT. This encodes CASSGTRGKNTGELFF.